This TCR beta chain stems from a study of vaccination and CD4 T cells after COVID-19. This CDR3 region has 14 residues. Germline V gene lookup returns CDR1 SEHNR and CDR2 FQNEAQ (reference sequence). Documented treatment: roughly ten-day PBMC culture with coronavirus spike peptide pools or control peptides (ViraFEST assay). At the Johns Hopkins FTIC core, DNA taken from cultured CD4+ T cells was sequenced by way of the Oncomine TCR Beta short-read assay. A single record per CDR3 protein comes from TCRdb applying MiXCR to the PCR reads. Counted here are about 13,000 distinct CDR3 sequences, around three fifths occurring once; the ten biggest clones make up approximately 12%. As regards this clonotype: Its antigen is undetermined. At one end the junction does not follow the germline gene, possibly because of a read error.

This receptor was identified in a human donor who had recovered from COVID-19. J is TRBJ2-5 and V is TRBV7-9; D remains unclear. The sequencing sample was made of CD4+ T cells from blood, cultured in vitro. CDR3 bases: TGCGCCAGCAGCCCATTATTTGGGCAAGAGACCCAGTACTTC. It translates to CASSPLFGQETQYF.